Below, 31 T cell receptor beta chains from the same sample are listed, as sequenced in a study of blood T cell repertoires in COVID-19. Method: immunoSEQ multiplex PCR; TCRdb's copy keeps in-frame clones and lacks some. In the table there are about 140,000 clones, over 75% of which are singletons. The sample comprised peripheral blood. The receptors stem from a man aged 55 to 70 with active or convalescent COVID-19.

Only a few counts were recorded for this clone. V usage is TRBV6-5 and J usage is TRBJ2-7; D is ambiguous. The V end lost 10 bases, the J end lost 0 bases, and 16 bases lay between the germline ends. CDR1 MNHEY and CDR2 SVGAGI come from the germline V gene. There are 14 residues in the CDR3. In DNA, the CDR3 is TGTGCCACGACGACAAGCCTCAACTCCTACGAGCAGTACTTC. Amino acids: CATTTSLNSYEQYF.

This sequence joins TRBV4-1 and TRBJ1-5, with D possibly TRBD1 on 6 matching bases. CDR1 is MGHRA, CDR2 YSYEKL, per germline. V shed 0 bases and J shed 0 bases, with 15 bases lying between them. The CDR3 sequence is 18 residues long. CDR3 in DNA: TGCGCCAGCAGCCAAGAGGGATTCGGGGGGCCTAGCAATCAGCCCCAGCATTTT. Translation gives CASSQEGFGGPSNQPQHF.

The gene calls are TRBV5-6 and TRBJ2-1; a weak D match, TRBD1 (5 bases). The CDR3 length is 13 residues. The V end lost 0 bases, the J end lost 12 bases, and 13 bases lay between the germline ends. CDR1 and CDR2 (germline): SGHDT, YYEEEE. The CDR3 DNA is TGTGCCAGCAGCTTGGTTCAGGGTACGGGGCAGTTCTTC. This translates into CASSLVQGTGQFF.

The chain carries TRBV16 and TRBJ2-1; 11 bases match TRBD2. The ends lost 0 bases at V and 16 bases at J; junction bases unmatched: 8. Germline loops: CDR1 KGHSY, CDR2 FQNENV. The CDR3 loop spans 14 amino acids. For the CDR3, the DNA is TGTGCCAGCAGCCAATCGGAACTAGCGGGAGTTCGTTTCTTC. It encodes CASSQSELAGVRFF.

The chain is built from TRBV6-5 and TRBJ2-7; TRBD2 aligns across 11 bases. CDR1 MNHEY and CDR2 SVGAGI come from the germline V gene. The CDR3 loop spans 15 amino acids. The ends lost 5 bases at V and 5 bases at J; junction bases unmatched: 8. This chain's CDR3 is CASSRPLAGGDEQYF. Written as DNA, the CDR3 is TGTGCCAGCAGTCGCCCTCTAGCGGGAGGAGACGAGCAGTACTTC.

The chain carries TRBV2 and TRBJ2-7, with 10 bases lining up with TRBD2. This CDR3 contains 17 residues. Germline V CDR1 and CDR2: SNHLY, FYNNEI. The J segment lost 2 bases and the V segment lost 6 bases, leaving 13 bases of the junction unmatched. The CDR3 coding sequence is TGTGCCAGCAGCGTCCCAGGGTCTAGCGGGAGCCCCTACGAGCAGTACTTC. It is translated as CASSVPGSSGSPYEQYF.

The gene calls are TRBV12-5 and TRBJ2-1; 9 nucleotides match TRBD2. This CDR3 contains 16 residues. CDR1 is LGHNT, CDR2 FRNRAP, per germline. V trimming: 5 bases; J trimming: 8 bases; junction bases outside the gene matches: 13. The CDR3 sequence: CASGLPRLAVRDEQFF. Written as DNA, the CDR3 is TGTGCTAGTGGTCTCCCCCGACTAGCGGTAAGGGATGAGCAGTTCTTC.

Only one count was recorded for this clone. The genes are TRBV6-2 or TRBV6-3 and TRBJ2-7; 10 bases map to TRBD2. Germline V CDR1 and CDR2: MNHEY, SVGEGT. CDR3 size: 16 residues. Germline trimming cut 5 bases from V and 2 bases from J; bases unmatched to any gene: 9. The CDR3 here is CASSNRLAGAPYEQYF. CDR3 nucleotides: TGTGCCAGCAGTAACCGACTAGCGGGCGCCCCCTACGAGCAGTACTTC.

This clone has just a few counts. The genes are TRBV18 and TRBJ1-6, with a tentative D call TRBD1 (5 bases). Trimming cost V 6 bases and J 8 bases, with 14 bases left between them. Per germline, CDR1 KGHSH and CDR2 LQKENI. This CDR3 has 14 amino acids. CDR3: CASSAGTAYSPLHF. The CDR3 coding sequence is TGTGCCAGCTCGGCCGGGACTGCATATTCACCCCTCCACTTT.

This sequence joins TRBV24-1 and TRBJ2-5; D not resolved. V was trimmed by 4 bases and J by 0 bases, leaving 11 bases between them. Per the germline V gene, CDR1 is KGHDR and CDR2 is SFDVKD. CDR3 length equals 15 residues. DNA of the CDR3: TGTGCCACCAGTGAAGTGACGGAGTACCAAGAGACCCAGTACTTC. It translates to CATSEVTEYQETQYF.

The rearrangement joins TRBV19 to TRBJ1-2, with a tentative D call TRBD1 (5 bases). The CDR3 runs to 15 residues. Germline loops: CDR1 LNHDA, CDR2 SQIVND (reference sequence). V was pared by 3 bases and J by 8 bases, with 19 bases between. The CDR3 DNA reads TGTGCCAGTAGTATTCTTCGGGGGGTCGGAGAAGGCTACACCTTC. This encodes CASSILRGVGEGYTF.

The V call is TRBV4-2, the J call TRBJ2-4; no reliable D call. CDR3 size: 16 residues. Germline V CDR1 and CDR2: LGHNA, YNFKEQ. V was clipped by 0 bases and J by 0 bases, with 9 bases between them. CDR3 residues: CASSQDPPLAKNIQYF. CDR3 bases: TGTGCCAGCAGCCAAGACCCCCCCCTAGCCAAAAACATTCAGTACTTC.

V is TRBV29-1 and J is TRBJ2-7, with 7 bases that match TRBD2. Germline CDR1 reads SQVTM; CDR2 reads ANQGSEA. Trimming at V came to 4 bases and at J to 7 bases, leaving 13 bases not matched to a gene. This CDR3 region has 14 residues. The CDR3 region has the DNA TGCAGCGTTGTGGGGTTTGGGAGGGCCCTGGAGCAGTACTTC. It specifies CSVVGFGRALEQYF.

The chain uses TRBV28 and TRBJ2-3; 9 positions match TRBD2. The CDR3 covers 17 residues. Germline trimming cut 6 bases from V and 1 base from J; bases unmatched to any gene: 11. Germline V lookup: CDR1 MDHEN, CDR2 SYDVKM. CDR3 nucleotide sequence: TGTGCCAGCAGAGGAGTAGCGGGAGTTAACGGCACAGATACGCAGTATTTT. This sequence encodes CASRGVAGVNGTDTQYF.

The chain combines TRBV3-1 (or the pseudogene TRBV3-2) with TRBJ2-4; TRBD2 matches at 10 bases. Trimming took 4 bases from V and 8 from J; bases not matched to a gene: 2. Germline-derived CDR1 and CDR2 are LGHDT and YNNKEL (reference sequence). This CDR3 has 13 residues. CDR3 amino acids: CASSPGLAHIQYF. The CDR3 nucleotides read TGTGCCAGCAGCCCGGGACTAGCGCACATTCAGTACTTC.

This chain links TRBV29-1 with TRBJ1-2; D possibly corresponds to TRBD1 (5 bases). With 4 bases removed from V and 3 bases from J, the gap between germline ends came to 6 bases. The CDR3 is 11 amino acids. CDR1 and CDR2 from the germline V gene are SQVTM and ANQGSEA. In DNA form, the CDR3 reads TGCAGCGTTGTACAGGACTATGGCTACACCTTC. Translation: CSVVQDYGYTF. Full variable domain (missing parts from reference TRBV29-1 and TRBJ1-2): SAVISQKPSRDICQRGTSLTIQCQVDSQVTMMFWYRQQPGQSLTLIATANQGSEATYESGFVIDKFPISRPNLTFSTLTVSNMSPEDSSIYLCSVVQDYGYTFGSGTRLTVV.

The count of this clone is one. The rearrangement uses TRBV5-1 and TRBJ2-1; D might be TRBD2 (5 bases). CDR3 length equals 11 residues. Trimming removed 4 bases from V and 14 bases from J, with 13 bases in between. Germline CDR1 SGHRS, CDR2 YFSETQ. CDR3 protein: CASSPGKDEFF. DNA for the CDR3: TGCGCCAGCAGCCCCGGGAAGGACGAGTTCTTC.

This clone appeared a few times. The chain recombines TRBV30 with TRBJ1-2; 8 bases are shared with TRBD1. Per germline, CDR1 GTSNPN and CDR2 SVGIG (reference sequence). CDR3 length equals 15 residues. The V gene end was trimmed by 0 bases and the J gene end by 2 bases; junction bases not matched to a gene: 5. CDR3 in amino acids: CAWSVQWTGNYGYTF. In nucleotides, the CDR3 is TGTGCCTGGAGTGTACAATGGACAGGGAACTATGGCTACACCTTC.

V gene TRBV20-1 combines with J gene TRBJ2-1; 8 nucleotides match TRBD2. The CDR3 contains 14 residues. The trim removed 3 bases at V and 7 bases at J, leaving 8 bases unmatched. The germline V gene has CDR1 DFQATT and CDR2 SNEGSKA (reference sequence). In DNA form, the CDR3 reads TGCAGTGCTAGTGGAAGCGGGAGTGGGAATGAGCAGTTCTTC. Translating it yields CSASGSGSGNEQFF.

The rearrangement joins TRBV10-1 to TRBJ2-5; 7 positions agree with TRBD1. The germline V gene has CDR1 WNHNN and CDR2 SYGVQD (reference sequence). There are 15 residues in the CDR3. V was pared by 0 bases and J by 1 base, with 2 bases of the junction left unmatched. The CDR3 DNA reads as TGCGCCAGCAGTGAGTCTAGGGACAGCCAAGAGACCCAGTACTTC. Its translation is CASSESRDSQETQYF.

The J gene is TRBJ2-1, the V gene TRBV5-1; TRBD2 matches at 8 bases. V was clipped by 0 bases and J by 4 bases; unmatched bases: 3. The CDR3 is 15 amino acids. Germline values: CDR1 SGHRS, CDR2 YFSETQ. CDR3 coding DNA: TGCGCCAGCAGCTTGGCTAGCGGGTTATACAATGAGCAGTTCTTC. It specifies CASSLASGLYNEQFF. Based on the CDR3 plus reference TRBV5-1 and TRBJ2-1, the full variable domain is KAGVTQTPRYLIKTRGQQVTLSCSPISGHRSVSWYQQTPGQGLQFLFEYFSETQRNKGNFPGRFSGRQFSNSRSEMNVSTLELGDSALYLCASSLASGLYNEQFFGPGTRLTVL.

This chain joins TRBV6-5 and TRBJ2-1; 10 nucleotides line up with TRBD1. The germline V gene encodes CDR1 MNHEY and CDR2 SVGAGI. The CDR3 sequence is 14 residues long. V lost 7 bases, J lost 7 bases, and 7 bases stayed unmatched. CDR3 sequence (DNA): TGTGCCAGCATGCGGGACAGGGGTTTAAATGAGCAGTTCTTC. Encoded protein: CASMRDRGLNEQFF.

In nucleotides, the CDR3 is TGTGCCAGCAGTTCCTGGACAGGGAGGACTGAAAAACTGTTTTTT. Translating it yields CASSSWTGRTEKLFF. V is TRBV27 and J is TRBJ1-4, with TRBD1 matching 8 bases. Germline CDR1 and CDR2: MNHEY and SMNVEV (reference sequence). Germline trimming cut 4 bases from V and 7 bases from J; bases unmatched to any gene: 8. This CDR3 is 15 amino acids long.

The J gene is TRBJ2-1, the V gene TRBV5-4, with a tentative D call TRBD1 (5 bases). Between the trimmed V and J ends, which lost 2 bases and 4 bases, there was a span of 13 bases. CDR1 is SGHNT, CDR2 YYREEE, per germline (reference sequence). This CDR3 comprises 15 residues. CDR3 DNA sequence: TGTGCCAGCAGCTTTGGTCAGGGTGCTTACAATGAGCAGTTCTTC. This sequence encodes CASSFGQGAYNEQFF.

This chain joins TRBV27 and TRBJ2-1; TRBD2 is a possible D gene (6 bases). The V gene's germline CDR1 is MNHEY and CDR2 SMNVEV (reference sequence). V lost 7 bases, J lost 0 bases, and 10 bases lay in between. The CDR3 has 14 amino acids. The CDR3 DNA sequence: TGTGCCAGCACCCCCGGGAGCTCCTACAATGAGCAGTTCTTC. Its translation is CASTPGSSYNEQFF.

The chain is built from TRBV9 and TRBJ2-2; TRBD2 agrees at 9 bases. Germline trimming cut 0 bases from V and 2 bases from J; bases unmatched to any gene: 8. CDR1 is SGDLS, CDR2 YYNGEE, per germline. The CDR3 is 18 amino acids. The CDR3 DNA reads as TGTGCCAGCAGCGTAGGATATCAGGGGACTAGCAACACCGGGGAGCTGTTTTTT. Protein sequence: CASSVGYQGTSNTGELFF.

The chain has TRBV20-1 and TRBJ1-1; D is ambiguous. The CDR3 has 10 amino acids. Per the germline V gene, CDR1 is DFQATT and CDR2 is SNEGSKA (reference sequence). Trimming took off 3 bases at V and 8 bases at J, with 7 bases between the two ends. In DNA form, the CDR3 reads TGCAGTGCTAGTCGCGGCGAAGCTTTCTTT. It specifies CSASRGEAFF.

The gene calls are TRBV6-5 and TRBJ2-7; D not certain. The CDR3 has 13 amino acids. From germline, CDR1 is MNHEY and CDR2 SVGAGI. Trimming stripped 4 bases from V and 3 bases from J, with 10 bases between. The CDR3 spells CASSSGSIYEQYF. The CDR3 nucleotides read TGTGCCAGCAGTTCCGGGTCTATCTACGAGCAGTACTTC.

J is TRBJ2-3 and V is TRBV5-4, with no clear D. V lost 2 bases and J 5 bases, leaving 6 bases between the germline ends. The CDR3 loop spans 12 amino acids. Germline values: CDR1 SGHNT, CDR2 YYREEE (reference sequence). Here the CDR3 DNA reads TGTGCCAGCAGCTTCTCGGGAGATACGCAGTATTTT. Translating gives CASSFSGDTQYF.

This clone is a singleton in its sample. The J gene is TRBJ2-3, the V gene TRBV10-3, with D possibly being TRBD2 (6 bases). The CDR3 totals 13 residues. The germline V and J ends were trimmed by 7 bases and 6 bases, with 14 bases remaining between them. The germline V gene has CDR1 ENHRY and CDR2 SYGVKD. The CDR3 DNA reads as TGTGCCATCATGGGGACTTCCCCGGATACGCAGTATTTT. It encodes CAIMGTSPDTQYF.

The sample holds one count of this clone. The chain links TRBV10-1 to TRBJ2-7; TRBD2 matches at 8 bases. This CDR3 comprises 13 residues. Germline CDR1 reads WNHNN; CDR2 reads SYGVQD (reference sequence). The V segment lost 8 bases and the J segment 2 bases; nucleotides outside the gene matches: 5. The CDR3 reads CASSRGLAYEQYF. The CDR3 DNA sequence: TGCGCCAGCTCTCGGGGACTAGCCTACGAGCAGTACTTC.